A single sample gave rise to the 2 T cell receptor beta chains below, sequenced in a study of T cells after yellow fever vaccination. TCRdb reprocessed the 5' RACE reads via MiXCR and lists one record per CDR3 protein. The repertoire holds just over 300,000 distinct CDR3 sequences, with roughly 3.5% as singletons. Sequenced material: PBMCs, taken on the day of the yellow fever booster vaccination. These TCRs come from a man aged 18 to 30 who received the YFV17D yellow fever vaccine.

CDR3 sequence (DNA): TGTGCCAGCAGCTCGACAGCTAACTATGGCTACACCTTC. This codes for CASSSTANYGYTF. The chain joins TRBV12-3 or TRBV12-4 to TRBJ1-2; D possibly corresponds to TRBD1 (5 bases). CDR3 length equals 13 residues. V was shortened by 6 bases and J by 0 bases, with 8 bases between the two germline ends.

The V gene is TRBV7-2, the J gene TRBJ2-3, with a tentative D call TRBD1 (5 bases). CDR3 length equals 15 residues. Trimming removed 1 base at V and 4 bases at J, with 12 bases between. Germline V gene data show CDR1 as SGHTA and CDR2 as FQGNSA. Here the CDR3 DNA reads TGTGCCAGCAGCTTAGAATGGGGCTCCCCAGATACGCAGTATTTT. It translates to CASSLEWGSPDTQYF. Complete variable domain (other parts from reference TRBV7-2 and TRBJ2-3): GAGVSQSPSNKVTEKGKDVELRCDPISGHTALYWYRQSLGQGLEFLIYFQGNSAPDKSGLPSDRFSAERTGGSVSTLTIQRTQQEDSAVYLCASSLEWGSPDTQYFGPGTRLTVL.